This T cell receptor beta chain was identified in a study of blood T cell repertoires in COVID-19. Overall study: Some COVID-19 samples were acute and others convalescent; all came from the United States, Italy and Spain. Sample material is recorded as cDNA or gDNA derived from T cells, B-cell-depleted T cells, or PBMCs.

V dropped 2 bases and J dropped 8 bases, with 20 bases sitting between them. The CDR3 loop spans 17 amino acids. Germline-derived CDR1 and CDR2 are SGHDT and YYEEEE. Authors' data handling: The authors estimated nucleated cell counts from reference gene primer amplification. Sequencing was performed with immunoSEQ multiplex PCR; in TCRdb, only in-frame clones are kept and a portion is missing. V, J and clone size derive from that table, while D and trimming were established from the DNA sequence. The data hold some 330,000 clones, with 70% to 90% observed a single time. Sequenced sample: peripheral blood. The chain joins TRBV5-6 to TRBJ1-6, with a weak D call TRBD1 (5 bases). This clonotype was sampled from a woman in her fifties or sixties with active or convalescent COVID-19. CDR3 DNA sequence: TGTGCCAGCAGCTTCCGTTCAGGGCGGTCCTGGGATTCACCCCTCCACTTT. Its protein product is CASSFRSGRSWDSPLHF. Complete variable domain (other parts from reference TRBV5-6 and TRBJ1-6): DAGVTQSPTHLIKTRGQQVTLRCSPKSGHDTVSWYQQALGQGPQFIFQYYEEEERQRGNFPDRFSGHQFPNYSSELNVNALLLGDSALYLCASSFRSGRSWDSPLHFGNGTRLTVT.